This T cell receptor (beta chain) was sequenced during a study of T cell changes during pregnancy in multiple sclerosis (dated by TCRdb to between 2017 and 2020). Turning to the overall study: The study looked at changes in the T cell repertoire across pregnancy in women with multiple sclerosis.

Libraries were prepared through the immunoSEQ multiplex PCR assay. TCRdb mirrors the immuneACCESS table, restricted to in-frame sequences. Some clones are absent from its copies; in checked studies, under half trace to an unresolved V gene, and the reason for the others is unknown. The sample has approximately 49,000 clones on record, over 75% of them singletons. 0.95% to 1.5% of the sample rests with the top ten. As to this clone: Its antigen remains undetermined. No clone much larger than this one lies a single base away; base qualities are absent.

The germline V gene yields SNHLY for CDR1 and FYNNEI for CDR2. V lost 11 bases and J lost 4 bases, and the count of bases not matched to a germline gene is 6. The CDR3 has 12 amino acids, counting the end cysteine and phenylalanine. Only the CDR3 DNA stays, 36 bases, in frame from base 1. This specimen consisted of CD4+ T cells from peripheral blood mononuclear cells, obtained in the second trimester of pregnancy. The chain is encoded by TRBV2 joined to TRBJ2-7; TRBD2 fits 9 bases in the junction. The origin of this receptor is a female donor with multiple sclerosis, enrolled in a pregnancy study. The CDR3 sequence is CAQRLAEYEQYF. The DNA sequence is as follows: TGTGCCCAGCGACTAGCGGAGTACGAGCAGTACTTC.